These 17 T cell receptor beta chains share one sample of origin, sequenced in a study of shared clonotypes between healthy human individuals. Libraries were prepared by immunoSEQ multiplex PCR; TCRdb keeps only in-frame clonotypes and omits some of them. This sample yields about 730,000 clones, of which 72% are seen a single time; around 1.8% belongs to the top ten. Source material: memory CD4+ T cells sorted from blood. The subset was: CD45RA-negative fraction. The receptors here all came from a woman aged 30 to 39 in good health.

The chain couples TRBV6-6 to TRBJ2-7; no reliable D call. The CDR3 has 12 residues. CDR1 is MNHNY, CDR2 SVGAGI, per germline (reference sequence). Trimming shortened V by 3 bases and J by 7 bases, and 10 bases separated the two germline ends. The CDR3 reads CASSYLFGEQYF. DNA for the CDR3: TGTGCCAGCAGTTATCTGTTTGGTGAGCAGTACTTC.

This chain connects TRBV7-9 to TRBJ1-5; possibly TRBD1 for D (6 bases). CDR1 and CDR2 (germline): SEHNR, FQNEAQ (reference sequence). V was cut by 5 bases and J by 7 bases, with 12 bases left in between. This CDR3 has 13 amino acids. CDR3 protein: CASSEQGDQPQHF. The DNA of the CDR3 is TGTGCCAGCAGCGAACAGGGTGACCAGCCCCAGCATTTT.

A single count supports this clone. This chain links TRBV18 with TRBJ2-5, with D possibly TRBD1 on 6 matching bases. The CDR3 has 15 amino acids. Trimming pared 3 bases from V and 0 bases from J, leaving 11 bases between. The germline CDR1 and CDR2 sequences are KGHSH and LQKENI. The CDR3 nucleotides are TGTGCCAGCTCACCTGGACAGTATAACCAAGAGACCCAGTACTTC. Protein sequence: CASSPGQYNQETQYF.

In DNA form, the CDR3 reads TGTGCCAGCAGCTTAACGGGGAATGAGCAGTTCTTC. This translates into CASSLTGNEQFF. This rearrangement joins TRBV7-3 to TRBJ2-1; D is ambiguous. CDR3 length: 12 amino acids. Trimming left V 0 bases short and J 7 bases short, with 4 bases between. Per the germline V gene, CDR1 is SGHTA and CDR2 is FQGTGA.

V and J are TRBV25-1 and TRBJ2-7; 12 bases match TRBD2. The CDR3 extends over 16 amino acids. J was trimmed by 3 bases and V by 3 bases; bases with no gene match: 6. From germline, CDR1 is MGHDK and CDR2 SYGVNS. This chain's CDR3 is CASSDQLAGGIYEQYF. For the CDR3, the DNA is TGTGCCAGCAGTGACCAACTAGCGGGAGGTATCTACGAGCAGTACTTC.

This clone came up a few times. The V and J genes are TRBV11-1 and TRBJ1-1; 7 bases match TRBD1. The trim removed 8 bases at V and 0 bases at J, leaving 3 bases unmatched. The CDR3 totals 13 residues. Germline CDR1 and CDR2: SGHAT and FQDESV (reference sequence). CDR3 DNA: TGTGCCAGCGGGGGACAGATGAACACTGAAGCTTTCTTT. Residues: CASGGQMNTEAFF. The full variable domain, rest sourced from reference TRBV11-1 and TRBJ1-1, is EAEVAQSPRYKITEKSQAVAFWCDPISGHATLYWYRQILGQGPELLVQFQDESVVDDSQLPKDRFSAERLKGVDSTLKIQPAELGDSAMYLCASGGQMNTEAFFGQGTRLTVV.

This clone was found a few times. V usage is TRBV6-1 and J usage is TRBJ1-5, with a tentative D call TRBD1 (5 bases). V lost 7 bases and J lost 7, with 11 bases in between. The CDR3 runs to 12 residues. From germline, CDR1 is MNHNS and CDR2 SASEGT. The CDR3 region is CASTQGAQPQHF. As DNA, the CDR3 is TGTGCCAGCACCCAAGGGGCACAGCCCCAGCATTTT.

This clone has only a few counts. Other nucleotide sequences from this sample produce the same CDR3. V gene TRBV6-6 combines with J gene TRBJ1-5, with no clear D. In germline, CDR1 is MNHNY, CDR2 SVGAGI (reference sequence). Trimming took off 3 bases at V and 0 bases at J, with 3 bases between the two ends. The CDR3 consists of 13 residues. The CDR3 loop reads CASSYDSNQPQHF. For the CDR3, the DNA is TGTGCCAGCAGTTATGATAGCAATCAGCCCCAGCATTTT.

In nucleotides, the CDR3 is TGTGCCAGCAGGGGGGGATTTGATCAGCCCCAGCATTTT. Translating it yields CASRGGFDQPQHF. This sequence joins TRBV27 and TRBJ1-5; a possible D gene is TRBD1 (5 bases). With 6 bases removed from V and 5 bases from J, the gap between germline ends came to 11 bases. The CDR3 length is 13 residues. CDR1 MNHEY and CDR2 SMNVEV come from the germline V gene (reference sequence).

V usage is TRBV6-4 and J usage is TRBJ2-1; 7 bases line up with TRBD2. Germline loops: CDR1 MRHNA, CDR2 SNTAGT. V lost 3 bases, J lost 8 bases, and 10 bases stayed unmatched. The CDR3 is 15 residues long. CDR3 loop: CASSEGEGRLDEQFF. DNA of the CDR3: TGTGCCAGCAGTGAGGGGGAGGGCCGATTGGATGAGCAGTTCTTC.

The chain combines TRBV6-1 with TRBJ1-5; 12 positions match TRBD1. V was clipped by 2 bases and J by 4 bases; unmatched bases: 12. CDR3 size: 19 residues. Germline V gene sequence: CDR1 MNHNS, CDR2 SASEGT. This CDR3 reads CASSEITGTGGRWNQPQHF. CDR3 in DNA: TGTGCCAGCAGTGAAATAACCGGGACAGGGGGCCGATGGAATCAGCCCCAGCATTTT.

The V and J genes are TRBV7-2 and TRBJ2-7; D gene uncertain. CDR1 is SGHTA, CDR2 FQGNSA, per germline. This CDR3 is 14 amino acids long. Trimming shortened V by 5 bases and J by 0 bases, and 11 bases separated the two germline ends. The CDR3 bases are TGTGCCAGCAGCCCACCCGCGAACTCCTACGAGCAGTACTTC. Translated, it gives CASSPPANSYEQYF.

The V and J genes are TRBV10-2 and TRBJ2-7; a weak D match, TRBD1 (6 bases). The V end lost 4 bases, the J end lost 2 bases, and 12 bases lay between the germline ends. CDR1 is WSHSY, CDR2 SAAADI, per germline. There are 14 residues in the CDR3. CDR3 amino acids: CASSGQAGTYEQYF. As DNA, the CDR3 is TGCGCCAGCAGTGGACAGGCTGGAACCTACGAGCAGTACTTC.

DNA for the CDR3: TGTGCCAGTAGCAGGGACACCCACTACAATGAGCAGTTCTTC. Its translation: CASSRDTHYNEQFF. The rearrangement joins TRBV19 to TRBJ2-1, with a tentative D call TRBD1 (6 bases). V lost 6 bases and J 3 bases, leaving 12 bases between the germline ends. The germline V gene has CDR1 LNHDA and CDR2 SQIVND (reference sequence). The CDR3 runs 14 residues. The full variable domain, with the rest looked up from reference TRBV19 and TRBJ2-1, is DGGITQSPKYLFRKEGQNVTLSCEQNLNHDAMYWYRQDPGQGLRLIYYSQIVNDFQKGDIAEGYSVSREKKESFPLTVTSAQKNPTAFYLCASSRDTHYNEQFFGPGTRLTVL.

The chain combines TRBV7-6 with TRBJ1-3; 7 nucleotides agree with TRBD1. The CDR3 is made up of 18 amino acids. V was pared by 0 bases and J by 4 bases, with 12 bases of the junction left unmatched. Germline assignment: CDR1 SGHVS and CDR2 FNYEAQ. CDR3 residues: CASSLAHGHSGGGNTIYF. For the CDR3, the DNA is TGTGCCAGCAGCTTAGCCCACGGACACTCAGGGGGAGGAAACACCATATATTTT. Complete variable domain (other parts from reference TRBV7-6 and TRBJ1-3): GAGVSQSPRYKVTKRGQDVALRCDPISGHVSLYWYRQALGQGPEFLTYFNYEAQQDKSGLPNDRFSAERPEGSISTLTIQRTEQRDSAMYRCASSLAHGHSGGGNTIYFGEGSWLTVV.

The chain has TRBV6-6 and TRBJ1-2; 8 bases line up with TRBD1. Germline V gene sequence: CDR1 MNHNY, CDR2 SVGAGI (reference sequence). The CDR3 covers 15 residues. The trim removed 2 bases at V and 7 bases at J, leaving 9 bases unmatched. This chain's CDR3 is CASSYDGQGISGYTF. The CDR3 DNA sequence: TGTGCCAGCAGTTACGACGGACAGGGAATTAGTGGCTACACCTTC.

As DNA, the CDR3 is TGTGCCACCAGCAGAGTGTTGACAACTAATGAAAAACTGTTTTTT. Amino acid sequence: CATSRVLTTNEKLFF. The J gene is TRBJ1-4, the V gene TRBV15; D not certain. CDR1 is LNHNV, CDR2 YYDKDF, per germline (reference sequence). This CDR3 contains 15 residues. The germline V and J ends were trimmed by 1 base and 0 bases, with 6 bases remaining between them.